Shown below are 15 T cell receptor beta chains from a single sample sequenced in a study of shared clonotypes between healthy human individuals. The data were produced by immunoSEQ multiplex PCR, yet TCRdb's version contains in-frame clones alone and is incomplete. Counted here are a few million clones, roughly 95% occurring once; the ten biggest clones make up roughly 0.13%. Material for sequencing was naive CD4+ T cells sorted from blood. This sample's subset: CD45RA+ positively selected. The receptors were sampled from a man aged 18 to 29 in good health.

The chain recombines TRBV30 with TRBJ1-5, with D unresolved. CDR3 length: 14 residues. Between the trimmed V and J ends, which lost 2 bases and 2 bases, there was a span of 10 bases. Looked up from germline, CDR1 is GTSNPN and CDR2 is SVGIG (reference sequence). CDR3 bases: TGTGCCTGGAGTATCCTGAGCGGCAATCAGCCCCAGCATTTT. Its protein product is CAWSILSGNQPQHF.

The table lists this clone with a count of one. This chain uses TRBV12-5 with TRBJ1-1, with TRBD1 matching over 7 bases. This CDR3 region has 13 residues. Germline assignment: CDR1 LGHNT and CDR2 FRNRAP. V shed 5 bases and J 4 bases; nucleotides not matched to a gene: 4. CDR3 protein: CASGQGEGTEAFF. CDR3 coding DNA: TGTGCTAGTGGTCAGGGGGAAGGCACTGAAGCTTTCTTT.

The genes are TRBV4-2 and TRBJ1-6; D is possibly TRBD1 (5 bases). V gave up 1 base and J gave up 7 bases, with 14 bases separating them. CDR1 and CDR2 (germline): LGHNA, YNFKEQ. The CDR3 is made up of 16 amino acids. CDR3 region: CASSQALLGRNSPLHF. The DNA for the CDR3 is TGTGCCAGCAGCCAAGCCTTGCTGGGACGAAATTCACCCCTCCACTTT.

This clone was detected only once. The V gene is TRBV6-5, the J gene TRBJ1-5; 7 bases are shared with TRBD1. The CDR3 has 14 residues. With V trimmed by 7 bases and J by 1 base, 4 bases remained unmatched. Germline values: CDR1 MNHEY, CDR2 SVGAGI. CDR3 coding DNA: TGTGCCAGCAACGAGGGACAGAGCAATCAGCCCCAGCATTTT. It encodes CASNEGQSNQPQHF.

This clone was detected only once. The chain is built from TRBV7-3 and TRBJ1-3, with 7 positions matching TRBD1. V dropped 1 base and J dropped 4; count of bases not matched to a gene: 4. From germline, CDR1 is SGHTA and CDR2 FQGTGA. This CDR3 region has 15 residues. The CDR3 is CASSLNRDSGNTIYF. CDR3 coding DNA: TGTGCCAGCAGCTTAAATCGGGACAGCGGAAACACCATATATTTT. The variable domain in full, with the rest retrieved from reference TRBV7-3 and TRBJ1-3, is GAGVSQTPSNKVTEKGKYVELRCDPISGHTALYWYRQSLGQGPEFLIYFQGTGAADDSGLPNDRFFAVRPEGSVSTLKIQRTERGDSAVYLCASSLNRDSGNTIYFGEGSWLTVV.

V usage is TRBV29-1 and J usage is TRBJ1-2, with TRBD1 matching 8 bases. J gave up 7 bases and V 3 bases, and 7 bases lay outside the gene matches. Germline V gene data show CDR1 as SQVTM and CDR2 as ANQGSEA. CDR3 length: 13 residues. The CDR3 DNA follows: TGCAGCGTTGACCCGGCAGGGGGCTTTGGCTACACCTTC. Its translation: CSVDPAGGFGYTF.

The chain has TRBV2 and TRBJ1-4; D call uncertain. This CDR3 is built from 13 residues. V lost 10 bases and J 4 bases, leaving 13 bases between the germline ends. Germline V gene sequence: CDR1 SNHLY, CDR2 FYNNEI. The DNA for the CDR3 is TGTGCCACTCAGGACGGATATAATGAAAAACTGTTTTTT. This encodes CATQDGYNEKLFF.

V usage is TRBV14 and J usage is TRBJ2-3, with 7 bases matching TRBD1. This CDR3 is built from 15 residues. With 1 base clipped from V and 5 bases from J, the junction kept 6 bases outside the gene matches. CDR1 and CDR2 (germline): SGHDN, FVKESK. As DNA, the CDR3 is TGTGCCAGCAGCCAAGGGGGGACAGTACGAGATACGCAGTATTTT. This codes for CASSQGGTVRDTQYF.

J is TRBJ1-6 and V is TRBV30; 7 nucleotides agree with TRBD1. The V segment lost 2 bases and the J segment 5 bases; nucleotides outside the gene matches: 12. The CDR3 totals 17 residues. The V gene's germline CDR1 is GTSNPN and CDR2 SVGIG (reference sequence). This chain's CDR3 is CAWSQNKGQSHNSPLHF. The CDR3, as DNA: TGTGCCTGGAGTCAAAATAAGGGACAGTCACATAATTCACCCCTCCACTTT.

The V call is TRBV19, the J call TRBJ2-7, with D possibly matching TRBD2 (6 bases). This CDR3 contains 14 residues. Germline V gene sequence: CDR1 LNHDA, CDR2 SQIVND (reference sequence). Trimming pared 5 bases from V and 3 bases from J, leaving 14 bases between. The CDR3 loop reads CASSLRTGDYEQYF. The CDR3 coding sequence is TGTGCCAGTAGTTTAAGGACGGGGGACTACGAGCAGTACTTC.

CDR3 coding DNA: TGTGCCTGGAGTGCATCTAAGGGAAAACTGTTTTTT. The encoded protein is CAWSASKGKLFF. The chain links TRBV30 to TRBJ1-4, with D hard to call. The germline CDR1 and CDR2 sequences are GTSNPN and SVGIG (reference sequence). The CDR3 extends over 12 amino acids. The ends were cut back, 1 base at V and 10 bases at J, with 10 bases in the middle.

The rearrangement joins TRBV4-1 to TRBJ2-7, with D possibly TRBD2 on 6 matching bases. The V and J ends lost 1 base and 3 bases respectively, with 16 bases between them. Germline assignment: CDR1 MGHRA and CDR2 YSYEKL. The CDR3 extends over 16 amino acids. CDR3 in DNA: TGCGCCAGCAGCCAAGTTGGCGGGGTGGGGGACTACGAGCAGTACTTC. It codes for CASSQVGGVGDYEQYF.

CDR3 residues: CASSQGGTLSAFF. The CDR3 nucleotides are TGCGCCAGCAGCCAGGGGGGAACGTTGAGTGCTTTCTTT. The chain links TRBV4-1 to TRBJ1-1; possibly TRBD1 for D (5 bases). Between the trimmed V and J ends, which lost 3 bases and 11 bases, there was a span of 16 bases. Germline CDR1 and CDR2: MGHRA and YSYEKL. This CDR3 has 13 amino acids.

In its sample, this clone was seen once. The chain combines TRBV10-3 with TRBJ2-5; D tentatively reads TRBD1 or TRBD2 (6 bases each). The V and J ends lost 2 bases and 5 bases respectively, with 15 bases between them. Germline assignment: CDR1 ENHRY and CDR2 SYGVKD. The CDR3 contains 15 residues. The CDR3 nucleotides read TGTGCCATCAGTGAGCGCAGGGGAGGAGGGGAGACCCAGTACTTC. The encoded protein is CAISERRGGGETQYF.

This chain links TRBV28 with TRBJ2-7; D may correspond to TRBD1 or TRBD2 (6 bases each). V was trimmed by 5 bases and J by 4 bases, leaving 15 bases between them. Germline CDR1 reads MDHEN; CDR2 reads SYDVKM. The CDR3 is 14 amino acids. CDR3 protein: CASSAPGAGYEQYF. DNA of the CDR3: TGTGCCAGCAGTGCCCCGGGGGCGGGGTACGAGCAGTACTTC.